The present entry profiles one T cell receptor (beta chain) with its context. This clone's antigen is unknown. The record has no base qualities; no much larger clone is one base away. This record comes from a study of cytomegalovirus exposure and HLA in healthy donors (dated by TCRdb to about 2017). Some background on the complete study: An earlier analysis of roughly 630 of the donors reported about 250 Gb of sequence data and 100 million to 140 million unique TCR beta sequences from roughly 180 million T cells. An early release covering roughly 600 HLA-typed donors comprised about 300 gigabases of sequencing data and approximately 85 million unique TCR sequences. Of the roughly 410 genotyped donors, more than 75% were placed in the genetic ancestry cluster associated with self-reported Caucasian donors. The aim of the study was to test whether cataloging public T cell receptors could identify signatures of past pathogen exposure. The study used immunosequencing to profile the T cell repertoires of 666 subjects and linked those repertoires to cytomegalovirus serostatus. In addition to the first cohort of several hundred subjects, a separate validation cohort of approximately 120 different subjects was used. To predict cytomegalovirus infection status, the study brought together high-throughput TCR immunosequencing, statistical association of individual TCRs with disease status, and machine learning. To study patterns of TCR occurrence, a later analysis re-analyzed previously published TCR beta repertoires from more than 550 donors and added high-resolution HLA genotyping. In the later analysis, no new phenotypic data were used to find candidate immune exposures; instead, reliance was placed on TCR beta sequences and their occurrence across donors. To decide whether each TCR beta V gene segment behaved as functional or pseudogenic, an earlier analysis of fewer than 750 of the donors relied on high-throughput TCR beta sequencing. Alongside the repertoire data, information on donor age, sex, ethnicity and CMV serostatus was compiled. Genome-wide SNP genotypes for about 65% of the roughly 670 donors were used in a later genetic analysis, which treated that subset as a discovery cohort. All discovery cohort repertoires had been generated on a single sequencing platform. HLA typing included class I and class II loci at four-digit resolution. Typing coverage differed by locus: A, B, C, DRB1 and DQB1 were typed in roughly 620-630 donors, DQA1 in 500 to 550, DPA1 in some 600, and DPB1 in 400 to 480. About five DR-DQ haplotypes were treated as single units for association and clustering because of strong linkage in the cohort. On average, about 200,000 unique TCR beta nucleotide sequences were sequenced per donor among some 420 genotyped donors of the cohort, with 15% to 20% of those sequences being non-productive. Broad study findings and their caveats: A later genetic analysis reported fewer N-insertions in productive TCRs among donors in an Asian-associated ancestry cluster than the roughly 670-donor mean. V-gene and J-gene trimming of TCR beta chains was associated with a missense DCLRE1C variant in a later genetic analysis, and the association was replicated in an independent cohort. In vitro tests confirmed that a few of the cytomegalovirus-associated TCR beta chains recognize cytomegalovirus antigens. A further reported finding was that TCR beta sequences accurately predicted the HLA-A and HLA-B alleles for most subjects in the first cohort. In a later analysis, HLA-associated TCR beta chains were found to be more clonally expanded and to have lower generation probabilities than equally common non-associated chains. Most CMV-associated TCR beta chains appeared to be HLA-restricted in a later analysis, and the HLA associations seemed to be driven largely by CMV exposure. In a later analysis, the rate of TCR association differed among HLA loci, with DRB1 alleles having the most associated TCRs and HLA-C alleles having the fewest. In this cohort, only TCR beta chains were sequenced, and detectable features were limited by the absence of alpha or paired-chain data. In an earlier analysis of about 600 of the donors, most TCR beta V segments appeared in productive rearrangements about 87% or about 30% of the time, broadly matching IMGT annotations. Because some donors lacked HLA typing at each locus, the association tests relied only on the typed subset. The authors suggested that the approach could potentially be extended to other disease states and immunological phenotypes. In both the original and validation cohorts, the classifier was reported to diagnose cytomegalovirus status with high specificity and sensitivity. Roughly uniform sequencing depth across donors was assumed in presence/absence analyses, although this assumption may not hold. In a later analysis, several top co-occurrence clusters were reported to appear linked to parvovirus B19, influenza, CMV and Epstein-Barr virus. Because counts were too low, about 15 rarely observed V segments, including chromosome 9 orphons, were left out of the earlier analysis of roughly 600 of the donors. CMV serostatus was the only immune exposure information available for the cohort. Some IMGT-functional V segments, including TRBV6-2 and TRBV6-3, could not be told apart with the 87-base-pair reads, so those segments were excluded. A later analysis associated 16,951 TCR beta sequences with specific HLA alleles at a false discovery rate of 0.05. Linkage disequilibrium might explain the correlated functional status among segregating V segments, but an unknown experimental factor could not be excluded. When HLA alleles, especially DR and DQ, strongly co-occurred, attributing TCR associations to individual alleles was difficult. While some public TCRs were present in many individuals, most TCR sequences turned up only very rarely across donors. In the study, about 150 TCR beta chains were listed as associated with cytomegalovirus. A group of highly shared sequence variants was considered likely to be a technical artifact of the sequencing pipeline.

Library prep was done by the immunoSEQ multiplex PCR assay. For the multiplex PCR, a mixture combining 60 forward primers for TCR Vbeta segments and 13 reverse primers for TCR Jbeta segments was used. The CDR3 region of rearranged TCR beta genes was amplified from genomic DNA with a multiplex PCR assay. The amplified TCR beta libraries were sequenced on the Illumina HiSeq System as 87-base-pair reads. Processing in the source paper ran as follows. Across the 600 to 700 repertoires, a later analysis counted roughly 84 million unique TCR beta chains, about 10 million of which were shared by at least two donors. A nearest-neighbor algorithm error-corrected the raw reads and collapsed the reads into unique sequences, merging closely related sequences to remove PCR and sequencing errors. CDR3 sequences were aligned to IMGT reference sequences to assign V, D and J gene segments. For a sequence to be retained, a match of at least six nucleotides to both a V gene segment and a J gene segment was required. Rearrangements were classified as productive when the CDR3 lacked stop codons and remained in frame with V and J, and all other rearrangements were classified as non-productive. Following IMGT convention, CDR3 was defined as the stretch from the second conserved V-encoded cysteine to the conserved J-encoded phenylalanine. In an earlier analysis of 550 to 650 of the donors, sequences lacking an unambiguous match to a single V gene segment were excluded. An earlier analysis of approximately 590 of the donors classified V segments as functional when productive rearrangements were above 56.7% and as segregating when the standard deviation between donors was above 5%. A statistical classification framework was built to diagnose cytomegalovirus status from the catalog of TCR beta chain sequences. In a later analysis, TCR nucleotide sequences were compared against IMGT/GENE-DB human TR gene sequences so that V and J genes could be assigned. The TCRdist pipeline was used in a later analysis to assign CDR3 sequences and most-parsimonious VDJ recombination scenarios. In a later analysis, every TCR beta chain was defined by the combination of its CDR3 amino acid sequence and its V-gene family, and reads without a unique V-gene family were dropped. As a way to deal with suspected cross-contamination and a sequencing artifact, a later analysis dropped 450 to 600 nucleotide sequences that were highly shared and had low generation probability. In a later analysis, a clonal expansion index for each public chain was calculated from normalized within-repertoire ranks of inferred template counts. In a later analysis, generation probabilities were computed with a VDJ recombination model fitted to out-of-frame rearrangements, and the resulting probabilities were checked against IGoR. In a later analysis, hypergeometric tests were used to score TCR-TCR, TCR-HLA and TCR-CMV co-occurrence, with a repertoire-size bias correction applied to TCR pairs. In a later analysis, false discovery rates were estimated by permuting HLA or CMV assignments 20 times. In a later analysis, co-occurring TCRs were grouped using DBSCAN, and TCRdist sequence similarity was added for clustering within HLA-allele-positive subsets. Repertoires with fewer than 30,000 or more than 120,000 public chains, plus five repertoires with anomalous nucleotide sharing, were excluded from co-occurrence clustering. The source is immuneACCESS, and TCRdb retained only in-frame sequences with V and J called. Part of the clones is not carried over; for the studies checked, unresolved V genes explain less than half of this, and the remainder is unexplained. V and J calls and clone size are given by that table; D and trimming were obtained from the DNA. For this sample the table gives 150,000 or so clones, of which approximately 79% were detected only once. The biggest ten clones account for 6.5% to 8.5% of the sample.

The cohort comprised 666 healthy bone marrow donors. Cohort members were all nominally healthy when sampled, although unrecorded immune exposures were likely present. The donor tested CMV seropositive and was one of the 289 seropositive cohort members. A peripheral blood sample was collected from each donor, and TCR beta sequencing was performed on peripheral blood mononuclear cells. Genomic DNA extraction from the blood cell samples was performed with the Qiagen DNeasy Blood Extraction Kit. CDR1 is given as SGDLS and CDR2 as YYNGEE, both from the germline V gene. The CDR3 holds 15 amino acids from the cysteine to the phenylalanine. Only the CDR3 DNA is retained, 45 bases long and in frame from the first base. Compared with germline, V lacks 1 base and J lacks 6 bases; bases without a gene match: 3.

The TCR originated in a woman between 35 and 50 years old in good health and CMV-seropositive. Sequenced sample: PBMCs. The sequence is built from TRBV9 and TRBJ2-3, with 12 bases in between that match TRBD2. The nucleotide sequence reads as follows: TGTGCCAGCAGCGTACTAGCGGGGGGGCCGGATACGCAGTATTTT. It is translated as CASSVLAGGPDTQYF.